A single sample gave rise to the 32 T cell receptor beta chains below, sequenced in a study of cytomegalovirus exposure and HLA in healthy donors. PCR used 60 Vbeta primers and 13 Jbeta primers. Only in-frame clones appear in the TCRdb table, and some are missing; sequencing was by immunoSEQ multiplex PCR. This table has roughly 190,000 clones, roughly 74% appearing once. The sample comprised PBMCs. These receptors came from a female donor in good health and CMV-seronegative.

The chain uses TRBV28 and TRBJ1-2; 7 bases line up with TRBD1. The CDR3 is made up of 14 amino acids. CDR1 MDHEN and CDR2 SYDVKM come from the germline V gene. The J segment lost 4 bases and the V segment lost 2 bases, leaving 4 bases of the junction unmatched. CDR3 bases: TGTGCCAGCAGTTTAAGACAGGGAGCCTATGGCTACACCTTC. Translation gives CASSLRQGAYGYTF.

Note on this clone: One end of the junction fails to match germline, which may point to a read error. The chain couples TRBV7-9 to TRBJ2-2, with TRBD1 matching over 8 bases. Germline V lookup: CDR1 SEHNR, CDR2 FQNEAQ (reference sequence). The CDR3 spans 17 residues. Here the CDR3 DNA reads TGTTCCAGCAGCTCCACAGACAGGGGCCCGAACACCGGGGAGCTGTTTTTT. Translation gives CSSSSTDRGPNTGELFF.

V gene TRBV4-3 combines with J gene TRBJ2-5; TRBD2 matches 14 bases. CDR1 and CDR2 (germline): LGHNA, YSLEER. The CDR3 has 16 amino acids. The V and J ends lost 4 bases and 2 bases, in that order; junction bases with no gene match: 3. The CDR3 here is CASSRGLAGGQETQYF. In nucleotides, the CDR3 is TGCGCCAGCAGCCGAGGACTAGCGGGAGGACAAGAGACCCAGTACTTC.

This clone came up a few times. The DNA of the CDR3 is TGTGCCAGCAGGACCGGGACAGGGGCCTACGAGCAGTACTTC. It specifies CASRTGTGAYEQYF. The chain combines TRBV28 with TRBJ2-7; TRBD1 matches 10 bases. Germline values: CDR1 MDHEN, CDR2 SYDVKM. V shed 6 bases, J shed 2 bases, and the junction held 4 bases outside the gene matches. This CDR3 is 14 amino acids long.

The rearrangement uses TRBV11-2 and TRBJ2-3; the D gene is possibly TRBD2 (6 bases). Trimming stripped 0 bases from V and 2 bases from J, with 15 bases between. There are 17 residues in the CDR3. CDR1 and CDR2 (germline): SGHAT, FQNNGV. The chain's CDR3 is CASSLDLWGENTDTQYF. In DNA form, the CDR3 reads TGTGCCAGCAGCTTAGATCTGTGGGGGGAAAACACAGATACGCAGTATTTT.

The CDR3 DNA reads as TGTGCCAGCCGGAACTACTACGAGCAGTACTTC. It specifies CASRNYYEQYF. This chain connects TRBV27 to TRBJ2-7, with unresolved D. This CDR3 is built from 11 residues. V lost 8 bases, J lost 3 bases, and 8 bases lay in between. Per the germline V gene, CDR1 is MNHEY and CDR2 is SMNVEV (reference sequence).

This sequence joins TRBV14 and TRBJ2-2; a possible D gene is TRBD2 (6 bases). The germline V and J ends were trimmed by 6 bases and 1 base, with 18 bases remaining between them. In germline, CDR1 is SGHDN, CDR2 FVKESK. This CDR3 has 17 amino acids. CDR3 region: CASSLYRDSRNTGELFF. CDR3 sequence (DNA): TGTGCCAGCAGTCTATACCGGGACTCCAGGAACACCGGGGAGCTGTTTTTT.

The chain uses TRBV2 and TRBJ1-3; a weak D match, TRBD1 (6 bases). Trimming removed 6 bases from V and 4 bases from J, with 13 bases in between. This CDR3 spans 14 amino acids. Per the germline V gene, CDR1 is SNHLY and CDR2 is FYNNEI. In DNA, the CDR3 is TGTGCCAGCAGCCGGGACACTCGAGGAAACACCATATATTTT. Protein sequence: CASSRDTRGNTIYF.

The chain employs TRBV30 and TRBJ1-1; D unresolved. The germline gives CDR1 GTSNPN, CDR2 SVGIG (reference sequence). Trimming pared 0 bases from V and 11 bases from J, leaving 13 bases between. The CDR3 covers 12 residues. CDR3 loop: CAWSVLSFEAFF. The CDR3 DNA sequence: TGTGCCTGGAGTGTTTTAAGCTTCGAGGCTTTCTTT.

The CDR3 DNA reads as TGTGCCAGCAGTCTCCGCGGGGGACCTCAGAACACTGAAGCTTTCTTT. Protein: CASSLRGGPQNTEAFF. V and J are TRBV27 and TRBJ1-1; D possibly corresponds to TRBD1 (5 bases). Trimming shortened V by 5 bases and J by 1 base, and 17 bases separated the two germline ends. The CDR3 consists of 16 residues. Germline V lookup: CDR1 MNHEY, CDR2 SMNVEV (reference sequence).

CDR3 sequence reads: CASSASSWSTGELFF. CDR3 DNA: TGTGCCAGCAGCGCCAGCAGCTGGAGCACCGGGGAGCTGTTTTTT. The J gene is TRBJ2-2, the V gene TRBV2; D gene unclear. V shed 6 bases and J shed 4 bases, with 15 bases lying between them. From germline, CDR1 is SNHLY and CDR2 FYNNEI. The CDR3 runs 15 residues.

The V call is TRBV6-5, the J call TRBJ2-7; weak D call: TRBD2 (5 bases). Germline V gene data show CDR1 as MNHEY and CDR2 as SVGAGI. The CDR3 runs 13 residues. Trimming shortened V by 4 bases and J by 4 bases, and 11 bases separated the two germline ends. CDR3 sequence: CASSSEGSYEQYF. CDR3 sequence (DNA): TGTGCCAGCAGTTCCGAAGGGAGTTACGAGCAGTACTTC.

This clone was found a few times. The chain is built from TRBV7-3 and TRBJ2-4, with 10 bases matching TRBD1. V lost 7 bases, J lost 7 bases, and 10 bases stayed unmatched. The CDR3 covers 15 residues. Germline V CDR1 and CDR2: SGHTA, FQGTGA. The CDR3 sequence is CASTPGQGMGNIQYF. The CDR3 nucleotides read TGTGCCAGCACCCCGGGACAGGGGATGGGCAACATTCAGTACTTC.

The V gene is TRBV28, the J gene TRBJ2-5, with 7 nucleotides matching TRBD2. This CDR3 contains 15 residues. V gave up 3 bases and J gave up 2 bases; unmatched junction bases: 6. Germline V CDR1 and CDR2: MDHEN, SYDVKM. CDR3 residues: CASSFWASGQETQYF. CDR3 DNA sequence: TGTGCCAGCAGTTTTTGGGCTAGCGGACAAGAGACCCAGTACTTC.

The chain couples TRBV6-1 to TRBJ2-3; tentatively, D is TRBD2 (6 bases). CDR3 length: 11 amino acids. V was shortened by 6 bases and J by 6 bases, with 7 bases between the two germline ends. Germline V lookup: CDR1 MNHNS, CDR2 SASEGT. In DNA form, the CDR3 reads TGTGCCAGCAGGCGGGGTGATACGCAGTATTTT. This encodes CASRRGDTQYF.

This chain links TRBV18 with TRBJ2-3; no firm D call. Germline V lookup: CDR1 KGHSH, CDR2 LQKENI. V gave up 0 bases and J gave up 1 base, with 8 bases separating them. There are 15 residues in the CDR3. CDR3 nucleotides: TGTGCCAGCTCACCACCGTCGTATGGCACAGATACGCAGTATTTT. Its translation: CASSPPSYGTDTQYF.

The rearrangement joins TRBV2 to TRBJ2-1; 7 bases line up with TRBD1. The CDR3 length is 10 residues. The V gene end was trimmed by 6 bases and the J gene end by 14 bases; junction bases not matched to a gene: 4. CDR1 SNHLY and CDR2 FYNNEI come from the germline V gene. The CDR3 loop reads CASRTGWEFF. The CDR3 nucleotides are TGTGCCAGCAGGACAGGGTGGGAGTTCTTC.

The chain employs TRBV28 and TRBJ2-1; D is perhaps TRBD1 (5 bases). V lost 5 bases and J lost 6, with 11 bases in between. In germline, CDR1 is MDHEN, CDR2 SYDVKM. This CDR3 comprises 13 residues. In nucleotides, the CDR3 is TGTGCCAGCAGTCATGGGGCAAGCAATGAGCAGTTCTTC. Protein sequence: CASSHGASNEQFF.

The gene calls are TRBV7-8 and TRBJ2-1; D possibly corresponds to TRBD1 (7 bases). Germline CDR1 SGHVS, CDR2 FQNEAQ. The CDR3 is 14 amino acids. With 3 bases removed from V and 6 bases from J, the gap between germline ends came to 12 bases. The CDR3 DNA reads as TGTGCCAGCAGCTTGGAGGGGGCAGGCAATGAGCAGTTCTTC. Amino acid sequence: CASSLEGAGNEQFF. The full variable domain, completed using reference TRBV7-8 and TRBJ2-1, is GAGVSQSPRYKVAKRGQDVALRCDPISGHVSLFWYQQALGQGPEFLTYFQNEAQLDKSGLPSDRFFAERPEGSVSTLKIQRTQQEDSAVYLCASSLEGAGNEQFFGPGTRLTVL.

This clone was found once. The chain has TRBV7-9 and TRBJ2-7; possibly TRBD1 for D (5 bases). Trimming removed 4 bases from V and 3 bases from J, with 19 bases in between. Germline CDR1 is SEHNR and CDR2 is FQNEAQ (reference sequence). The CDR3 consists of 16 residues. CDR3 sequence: CASSYRKGISNYEQYF. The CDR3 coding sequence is TGTGCCAGCAGCTACCGAAAGGGGATTTCTAACTACGAGCAGTACTTC.

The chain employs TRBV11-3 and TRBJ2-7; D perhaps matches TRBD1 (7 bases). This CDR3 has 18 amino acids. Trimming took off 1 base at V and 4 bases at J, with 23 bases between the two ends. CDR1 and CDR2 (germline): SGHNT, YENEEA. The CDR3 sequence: CASSLGHRGGGGDYEQYF. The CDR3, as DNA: TGTGCCAGCAGCTTAGGCCACCGGGGCGGAGGGGGCGATTACGAGCAGTACTTC.

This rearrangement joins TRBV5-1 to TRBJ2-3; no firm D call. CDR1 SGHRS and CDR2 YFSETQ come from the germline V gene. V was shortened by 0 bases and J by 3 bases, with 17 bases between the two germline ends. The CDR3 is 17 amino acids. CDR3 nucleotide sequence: TGCGCCAGCAGCTTGGGGGTCGGGTCCTTTCATACAGATACGCAGTATTTT. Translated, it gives CASSLGVGSFHTDTQYF. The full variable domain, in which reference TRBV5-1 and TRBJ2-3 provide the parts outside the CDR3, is KAGVTQTPRYLIKTRGQQVTLSCSPISGHRSVSWYQQTPGQGLQFLFEYFSETQRNKGNFPGRFSGRQFSNSRSEMNVSTLELGDSALYLCASSLGVGSFHTDTQYFGPGTRLTVL.

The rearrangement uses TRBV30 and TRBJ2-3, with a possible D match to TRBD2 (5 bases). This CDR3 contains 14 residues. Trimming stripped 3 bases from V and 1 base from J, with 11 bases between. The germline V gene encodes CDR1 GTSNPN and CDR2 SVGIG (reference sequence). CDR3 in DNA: TGTGCCTGGAGAGTCGCGGGCGGCACAGATACGCAGTATTTT. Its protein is CAWRVAGGTDTQYF. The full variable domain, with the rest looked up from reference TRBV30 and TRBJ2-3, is SQTIHQWPATLVQPVGSPLSLECTVEGTSNPNLYWYRQAAGRGLQLLFYSVGIGQISSEVPQNLSASRPQDRQFILSSKKLLLSDSGFYLCAWRVAGGTDTQYFGPGTRLTVL.

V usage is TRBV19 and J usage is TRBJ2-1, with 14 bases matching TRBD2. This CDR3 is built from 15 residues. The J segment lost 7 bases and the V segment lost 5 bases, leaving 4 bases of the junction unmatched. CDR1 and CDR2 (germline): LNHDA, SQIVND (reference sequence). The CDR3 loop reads CASSSGTSGSNEQFF. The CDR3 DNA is TGTGCCAGTAGTTCGGGGACTAGCGGGAGTAATGAGCAGTTCTTC.

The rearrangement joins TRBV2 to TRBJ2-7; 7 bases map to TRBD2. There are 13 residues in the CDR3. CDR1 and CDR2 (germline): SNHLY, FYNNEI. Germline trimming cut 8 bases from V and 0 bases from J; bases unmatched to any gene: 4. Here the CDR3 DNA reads TGTGCCAGCGCTAGGGACTACTCCTACGAGCAGTACTTC. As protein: CASARDYSYEQYF.

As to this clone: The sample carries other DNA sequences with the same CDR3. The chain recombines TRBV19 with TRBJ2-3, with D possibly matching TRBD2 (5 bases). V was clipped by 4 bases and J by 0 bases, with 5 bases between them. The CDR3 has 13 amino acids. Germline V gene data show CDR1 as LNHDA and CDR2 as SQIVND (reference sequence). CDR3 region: CASSSGSTDTQYF. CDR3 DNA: TGTGCCAGTAGTAGCGGGAGCACAGATACGCAGTATTTT.

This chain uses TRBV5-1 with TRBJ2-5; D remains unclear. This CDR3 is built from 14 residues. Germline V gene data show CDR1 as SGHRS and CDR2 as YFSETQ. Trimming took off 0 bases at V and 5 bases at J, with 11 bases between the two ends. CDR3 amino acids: CASSLGLVMETQYF. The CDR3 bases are TGCGCCAGCAGCTTGGGTCTAGTAATGGAGACCCAGTACTTC.

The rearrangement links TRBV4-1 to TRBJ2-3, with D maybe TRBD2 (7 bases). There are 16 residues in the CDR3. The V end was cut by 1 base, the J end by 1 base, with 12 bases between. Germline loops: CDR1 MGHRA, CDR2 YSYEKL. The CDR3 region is CASSQGGGHGTDTQYF. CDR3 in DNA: TGCGCCAGCAGCCAAGGGGGGGGCCACGGCACAGATACGCAGTATTTT.

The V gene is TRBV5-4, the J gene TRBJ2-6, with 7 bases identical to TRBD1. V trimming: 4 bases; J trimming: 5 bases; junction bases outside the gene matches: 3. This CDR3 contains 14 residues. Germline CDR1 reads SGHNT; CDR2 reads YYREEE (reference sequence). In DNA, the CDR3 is TGTGCCAGCAGCACAGGGGCCAGGGCCAACGTCCTGACTTTC. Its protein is CASSTGARANVLTF.

The CDR3 sequence: CASSSPGQGNYNEQFF. The CDR3 DNA sequence: TGTGCCAGCAGCTCCCCGGGACAGGGGAACTACAATGAGCAGTTCTTC. The chain links TRBV5-6 to TRBJ2-1; 10 nucleotides align to TRBD1. V dropped 3 bases and J dropped 3; count of bases not matched to a gene: 6. Germline V lookup: CDR1 SGHDT, CDR2 YYEEEE. The CDR3 sequence is 16 residues long.

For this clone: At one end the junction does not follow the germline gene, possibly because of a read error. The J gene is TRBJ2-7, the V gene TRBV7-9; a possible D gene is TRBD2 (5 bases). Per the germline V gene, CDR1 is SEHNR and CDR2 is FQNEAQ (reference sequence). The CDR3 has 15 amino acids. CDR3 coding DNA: TGTTCCAGCAGCAACCCTTCCTCCGGGATCTACGAGCAGTACTTC. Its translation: CSSSNPSSGIYEQYF.

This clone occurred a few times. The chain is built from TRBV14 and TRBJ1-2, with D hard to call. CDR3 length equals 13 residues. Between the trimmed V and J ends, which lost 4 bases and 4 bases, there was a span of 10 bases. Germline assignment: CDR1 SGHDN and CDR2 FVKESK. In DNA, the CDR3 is TGTGCCAGCAGCCCCGAGGGTCCCTATGGCTACACCTTC. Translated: CASSPEGPYGYTF.